This TCR beta chain derives from a study of OX40 agonist ivuxolimab in advanced cancers. Overall study: Patients received ivuxolimab, an agonistic anti-OX40 (CD134) antibody. Patients with hepatocellular carcinoma, melanoma, renal cell or head and neck cancer made up the dose-escalation patients. Study results and limitations: Expanded clones were, on average, more numerous among CD8+ T cells than CD4+. Among the least clonally expanded were partial responders at 0.1-3.0 mg/kg.

Note on this clone: Its target is not known.

Germline values: CDR1 MNHNS, CDR2 SASEGT. Losses at the gene ends were 2 bases for V and 4 bases for J; bases not matched to a gene: 3. This CDR3 region has 15 residues. Method: immunoSEQ multiplex PCR; TCRdb's copy keeps in-frame clones and lacks some. This sample has around 60,000 clones; around 90% occur once, and the top ten carry about 25%. The receptor was derived from an adult with an advanced solid tumor such as melanoma, head and neck, liver or kidney cancer. The sample in question was CD4+ or CD8+ T cells sorted from blood, obtained in a trial of the OX40 agonist ivuxolimab. The chain employs TRBV6-1 and TRBJ2-7; 12 positions agree with TRBD2. The CDR3 reads CASSELAGGRYEQYF. DNA for the CDR3: TGTGCCAGCAGTGAACTAGCGGGAGGGCGGTACGAGCAGTACTTC.